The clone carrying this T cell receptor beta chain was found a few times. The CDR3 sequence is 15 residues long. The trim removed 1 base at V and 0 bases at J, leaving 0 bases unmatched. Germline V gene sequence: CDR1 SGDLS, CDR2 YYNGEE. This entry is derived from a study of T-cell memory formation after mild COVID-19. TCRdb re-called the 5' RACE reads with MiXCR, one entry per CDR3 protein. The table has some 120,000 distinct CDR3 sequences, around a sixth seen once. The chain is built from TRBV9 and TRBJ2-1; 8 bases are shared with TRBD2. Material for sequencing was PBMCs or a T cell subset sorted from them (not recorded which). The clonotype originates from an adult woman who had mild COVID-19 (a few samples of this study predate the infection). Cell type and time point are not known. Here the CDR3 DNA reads TGTGCCAGCAGCGTAACTAGCGGCTCCTACAATGAGCAGTTCTTC. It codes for CASSVTSGSYNEQFF.